This TCR beta chain emerged from a study of technical replicates of blood from a few donors. The assay was immunoSEQ multiplex PCR, and TCRdb's table has in-frame clones only and misses some. The data show tens of thousands of clones, with less than 98% seen just once and approximately 0.25% held by the top ten. Germline trimming cut 5 bases from V and 3 bases from J; bases unmatched to any gene: 4. The CDR3 is 14 residues long. Looked up from germline, CDR1 is LNHDA and CDR2 is SQIVND (reference sequence). The specimen sequenced was T cells isolated from PBMCs. The chain couples TRBV19 to TRBJ2-7; 10 bases align to TRBD2. The sequence was collected from a human donor in good health. In DNA, the CDR3 is TGTGCCAGTAGTCCTAGACTAGCGGGCTACGAGCAGTACTTC. This codes for CASSPRLAGYEQYF. Looking up the rest from reference TRBV19 and TRBJ2-7 gives the full variable domain: DGGITQSPKYLFRKEGQNVTLSCEQNLNHDAMYWYRQDPGQGLRLIYYSQIVNDFQKGDIAEGYSVSREKKESFPLTVTSAQKNPTAFYLCASSPRLAGYEQYFGPGTRLTVT.